Listed here is a single T cell receptor (beta chain). The antigen remains undetermined. Typically about 96% of enriched cells were CD4+. The CDR3 covers 16 residues. Losses at the gene ends were 4 bases for V and 4 bases for J; bases not matched to a gene: 4. Germline V lookup: CDR1 WNHNN, CDR2 SYGVQD (reference sequence). This specimen belongs to a study of untreated major depressive disorder. Findings of the study overall: CD4+ T cells from depressed patients used TRBV05-01 (Vbeta 5.1) more often than controls.

TCRdb keeps only in-frame clones here, not all; method: immunoSEQ multiplex PCR. The sample lists about 15,000 clones, 75% to 95% occurring once. The sample taken for sequencing was CD4+ T cells from PBMCs. This chain connects TRBV10-1 to TRBJ2-2; the match to TRBD2 covers 12 bases. This clonotype was obtained from a woman aged 25-40 years with major depressive disorder. The CDR3 DNA reads as TGCGCCAGCAGTGCTCTAGCGGGAGGGCCCACCGGGGAGCTGTTTTTT. Amino acid sequence: CASSALAGGPTGELFF.